This entry concerns a single T cell receptor (beta chain). These data originate in a study of radiotherapy plus CTLA-4 blockade in lung cancer. The germline V gene encodes CDR1 LGHNA and CDR2 YSLEER. V was shortened by 2 bases and J by 4 bases, with 11 bases between the two germline ends. The CDR3 loop spans 14 amino acids. The repertoire was sequenced with immunoSEQ multiplex PCR; TCRdb's copy has only in-frame clones and lacks some. The repertoire holds around 85,000 clones, 75% to 90% seen once, with 2% to 2.5% in the top ten. The material sequenced was peripheral blood, taken from a patient treated with radiotherapy plus ipilimumab. J is TRBJ1-2 and V is TRBV4-3; tentatively, D is TRBD1 (5 bases). The receptor's source is a human donor with non-small cell lung cancer who had a partial response to radiotherapy plus ipilimumab. In DNA form, the CDR3 reads TGCGCCAGCAGCCAACCTACAGGCACCTATGGCTACACCTTC. Amino acid sequence: CASSQPTGTYGYTF.